Listed here is a single T cell receptor (beta chain). This clonotype has a handful of counts. What antigen it recognizes has not been identified. The sample holds no much larger clone one base away, and base qualities are not on file. The data were obtained in a study of response to subunit inactivated influenza vaccine (dated by TCRdb to 2016 to 2019). Broadly, across the study: The study used deep quantitative T cell receptor repertoire profiling to track responses to a trivalent subunit inactivated influenza vaccine.

From the cysteine up to the phenylalanine, the CDR3 has a length of 15 residues. Only the CDR3 DNA is retained, 45 bases long and in frame from the first base. V is cut back by 0 bases and J by 5 bases, with 4 bases in the junction unmatched. CDR1 and CDR2 were assigned from the germline V gene as ENHRY and SYGVKD. The library was obtained by RT-PCR. Data came from an Illumina HiSeq 2500. TCRdb reworked the public reads: Q25 trimming with fastp, MiXCR clone assembly, productive beta chains retained. Rows with one shared CDR3 protein collapse into an entry with the most common genes and DNA. In this sample the table shows 590,000 or so distinct CDR3 sequences, less than 15% of which occur a single time. 7.5% to 9% of the sample rests with the top ten. What the study reported, not specific to this receptor: According to the authors, only a limited number of new T cells may be recruited by each seasonal influenza vaccination.

The sequence was collected from a man aged 50 to 60 who received an inactivated influenza vaccine. Donor details come from another sample of the same person, matched by shared clones. The V and J genes are TRBV10-3 and TRBJ2-7; 10 central nucleotides agree with TRBD1. The material sequenced was PBMCs from blood, taken 14 to 15 days before vaccination. Read as DNA, the sequence is TGTGCCATCAGTGAGTCGGCCGGGACAGGGGACGAGCAGTACTTC. This encodes CAISESAGTGDEQYF.